One T cell receptor beta chain is described in this entry. Its matching antigen is unknown. A read error is possible here, since a much larger clone lies one base away. This specimen comes from a study of shared clonotypes between healthy human individuals. Study conclusions and caveats: Having only a few donors restricted how much genetic and exposure-history diversity was captured.

Assay: immunoSEQ multiplex PCR; the TCRdb copy retains only in-frame clones and omits some. The data contain around 2.5 million clones, roughly 93% of them singletons. The origin of this receptor is a man between 18 and 35 years old in good health. Some clones in this sample may be carry-over from other donors' samples. The sequenced material came from naive CD4+ T cells from PBMCs. The subset is: CD45RA+ positively selected.

CDR3 nucleotide sequence: TGTGCCAGCAGCTACTACAATGAGCAGTTCTTC. It yields the protein CASSYYNEQFF. The chain is built from TRBV11-3 and TRBJ2-1; D is undetermined. The CDR3 consists of 11 residues. The germline gives CDR1 SGHNT, CDR2 YENEEA. The V end lost 4 bases, the J end lost 3 bases, and 1 base lay between the germline ends.